Only one count was recorded for the clone carrying this T cell receptor (beta chain). The CDR3 extends over 20 amino acids. Unmatched junction bases numbered 13, after V lost 5 bases and J lost 0 bases. Germline-derived CDR1 and CDR2 are LNHDA and SQIVND (reference sequence). Original methodology: Quantification of nucleated cells was approximated via reference gene primer amplification. Using immunoSEQ multiplex PCR, the repertoire was profiled, and TCRdb retains in-frame clones only, with some absent. D and trimming were read from the DNA, whereas the V and J calls and clone size are those reported in that table. The top ten hold 0.94% of the sample, which has around 250,000 clones, about nine tenths seen once. These data are taken from a study of blood T cell repertoires in COVID-19. Turning to the study itself: From the United States, Italy and Spain came samples of acute and convalescent COVID-19. Sources were T cells, B-cell-depleted T cells, or PBMCs; the material itself was cDNA or gDNA.

The sequencing input was peripheral blood. This clonotype originated in a woman in her 40s who had recovered from COVID-19. The chain recombines TRBV19 with TRBJ2-1; 13 bases are shared with TRBD2. CDR3 in amino acids: CASSPLLLRTSGSSYNEQFF. CDR3 DNA: TGTGCCAGTAGTCCTCTCCTGTTAAGGACTAGCGGGAGCTCCTACAATGAGCAGTTCTTC.